The source of this T cell receptor beta chain is a study of T cell repertoires in cytomegalovirus infection. About the research overall: Public TCR beta signatures were indicative of both CMV infection and a matching HLA type. Study outcomes and limitations: The ex vivo response showed dominance by HLA-C-restricted CMV-specific TCR beta clonotypes.

A single record per CDR3 protein comes from TCRdb applying MiXCR to the reads. The sample holds approximately 550,000 distinct CDR3 sequences, more than 15% seen once. This clonotype has ten or more counts. What it recognizes is unknown. Per germline, CDR1 SGHDT and CDR2 YYEEEE. This CDR3 has 16 residues. The trim removed 4 bases at V and 4 bases at J, leaving 10 bases unmatched. The sample comprised CD8+ T cells from PBMCs. The sequence was collected from a human donor in good health (CMV status not recorded). Some clones in this sample may be carry-over from other donors' samples. The V call is TRBV5-6, the J call TRBJ2-1; 8 bases match TRBD2. The CDR3 region is CASSPGGTRVYNEQFF. CDR3 DNA sequence: TGTGCCAGCAGCCCCGGTGGGACTAGAGTTTACAATGAGCAGTTCTTC.